A selection of T cell receptor beta chains follows, all from one sample in a study of lung T cells in sarcoidosis with Löfgren's syndrome. Via MiXCR, TCRdb re-called the reads, giving one row per CDR3 protein. The sample has around 60,000 distinct CDR3 sequences, 21% seen once. Sequenced sample: CD4+ T cells from PBMCs. These receptors originate from a human donor with sarcoidosis (Löfgren's syndrome or another form), or a control subject (not recorded which). Each CDR3 is given with its conserved first and last residue. A D gene is named only where the DNA matches it firmly. Rows may omit the clone size; those that give it use once, few, many or a size class.

clone_size j_call v_call d_call cdr3_aa cdr3_nt
few TRBJ2-5 TRBV10-1 TRBD2 CASSESPGGQETQYF TGCGCCAGCAGTGAGTCACCGGGAGGACAAGAGACCCAGTACTTC
many TRBJ2-7 TRBV3-1 . CASSQSPLDKQYF TGTGCCAGCAGCCAGTCCCCTTTGGACAAGCAGTACTTC
few TRBJ2-5 TRBV11-2 . CASSTRTYQETQYF TGTGCCAGCAGCACGAGGACATACCAAGAGACCCAGTACTTC
many TRBJ2-7 TRBV4-3 . CASSQDREAYEQYF TGCGCCAGCAGCCAAGACAGGGAAGCCTACGAGCAGTACTTC
. TRBJ2-4 TRBV3-1 . CASSRGTGGLKNIQYF TGTGCCAGCAGCCGGGGGACTGGCGGACTGAAAAACATTCAGTACTTC
many TRBJ2-3 TRBV20-1 . CSPGAGNTDTQYF TGCAGTCCCGGTGCGGGGAACACAGATACGCAGTATTTT
. TRBJ2-5 TRBV9 . CASSTTKETQYF TGTGCCAGCAGCACAACAAAAGAGACCCAGTACTTC
. TRBJ1-6 TRBV7-8 . CASSLAAGANSPLHF TGTGCCAGCAGCTTAGCGGCAGGGGCCAATTCACCCCTCCACTTT
. TRBJ1-2 TRBV29-1 . CSGGQTNYGYTF TGCAGCGGAGGACAGACTAACTATGGCTACACCTTC
many TRBJ2-2 TRBV4-2 TRBD1 CASSQFGTGPGELFF TGTGCCAGCAGCCAGTTCGGGACAGGGCCCGGGGAGCTGTTTTTT
. TRBJ2-3 TRBV10-1 . CASRPGLLTDTQYF TGCGCCAGCAGGCCGGGCCTGTTAACAGATACGCAGTATTTT
few TRBJ1-6 TRBV3-1 . CASSPEVQYNSPLHF TGTGCCAGCAGCCCCGAGGTACAATATAATTCACCCCTCCACTTT
many TRBJ1-6 TRBV25-1 TRBD1 CASRNHGTGESSYNSPLHF TGTGCCAGCAGGAACCACGGGACAGGGGAAAGCTCCTATAATTCACCCCTCCACTTT
many TRBJ1-1 TRBV24-1 TRBD1 CATSAPGQGLAFF TGTGCCACCAGTGCCCCAGGACAGGGGTTGGCTTTCTTT
many TRBJ1-1 TRBV20-1 . CSASPRTNTEAFF TGCAGTGCTAGTCCCAGGACTAACACTGAAGCTTTCTTT
many TRBJ2-7 TRBV6-6 . CASSYPGPNYEQYF TGTGCCAGCAGTTACCCGGGACCGAACTACGAGCAGTACTTC
. TRBJ1-1 TRBV5-1 TRBD1 CASRKQGAGTEAFF TGCGCCAGCAGAAAACAGGGGGCGGGCACTGAAGCTTTCTTT
few TRBJ2-3 TRBV29-1 TRBD2 CSVQGTSGGTDTQYF TGCAGCGTTCAGGGGACTAGCGGGGGCACAGATACGCAGTATTTT
. TRBJ2-3 TRBV18 . CASSPTPADTQYF TGTGCCAGCTCACCAACCCCGGCGGATACGCAGTATTTT
. TRBJ2-1 TRBV20-1 TRBD2 CSARVRLAASYNEQFF TGCAGTGCTAGAGTTCGACTAGCGGCCTCCTACAATGAGCAGTTCTTC
many TRBJ1-6 TRBV27 . CASSLYSVPRANSPLHF TGTGCCAGCAGTTTATATTCCGTTCCACGGGCTAATTCACCCCTCCACTTT
many TRBJ2-1 TRBV7-3 . CASSRRPRSYNEQFF TGTGCCAGCAGTCGCCGACCCCGCTCCTACAATGAGCAGTTCTTC
many TRBJ1-5 TRBV28 . CASSPEIRGWVQPQHF TGTGCCAGCAGTCCAGAGATTCGAGGATGGGTTCAGCCCCAGCATTTT
many TRBJ2-1 TRBV10-3 . CAIRGDGSSSYNEQFF TGTGCCATCAGGGGGGACGGTAGTAGCTCCTACAATGAGCAGTTCTTC
few TRBJ2-5 TRBV29-1 TRBD2 CSVEGGGETQYF TGCAGCGTTGAAGGGGGAGGGGAGACCCAGTACTTC
. TRBJ2-1 TRBV5-1 TRBD2 CASCPRPAGAGDEQFF TGCGCCAGCTGCCCCCGGCCAGCGGGGGCTGGAGATGAGCAGTTCTTC
many TRBJ1-1 TRBV7-2 . CASSPRGPNTEAFF TGTGCCAGCAGCCCCCGGGGACCAAACACTGAAGCTTTCTTT
once TRBJ2-3 TRBV4-1 . CASSPRLQDTHYF TGCGCCAGCAGCCCACGACTTCAAGATACGCATTATTTT
few TRBJ2-7 TRBV5-5 TRBD1 CASSLAQRDRSEQYF TGTGCCAGCAGCTTGGCCCAACGGGACAGGAGTGAGCAGTACTTC
few TRBJ2-2 TRBV7-9 . CASSSASSGELFF TGTGCCAGCAGCTCGGCCAGTTCCGGGGAGCTGTTTTTT
. TRBJ1-1 TRBV5-1 . CASSRTGSLEAFF TGCGCCAGCAGCCGCACAGGGTCTCTTGAAGCTTTCTTT
many TRBJ1-1 TRBV2 TRBD1 CASRTGQQNTEAFF TGTGCCAGCAGGACGGGACAGCAGAACACTGAAGCTTTCTTT
many TRBJ1-1 TRBV18 . CASSLQGNTEAFF TGTGCCAGCTCACTTCAGGGTAACACTGAAGCTTTCTTT
many TRBJ1-5 TRBV28 . CASSPGSGGQPQHF TGTGCCAGCAGTCCCGGGTCTGGAGGTCAGCCCCAGCATTTT
many TRBJ2-3 TRBV5-4 TRBD2 CASSSTSGGPTDTQYF TGTGCCAGCAGCTCGACTAGCGGGGGGCCCACAGATACGCAGTATTTT
many TRBJ2-5 TRBV28 TRBD1 CASTSDRGEQETQYF TGTGCCAGCACTTCAGACAGGGGCGAGCAAGAGACCCAGTACTTC
. TRBJ1-5 TRBV19 . CASSIEGGQNQPQHF TGTGCCAGTAGTATAGAAGGGGGTCAGAATCAGCCCCAGCATTTT
. TRBJ2-3 TRBV29-1 . CSIRHTDTQYF TGCAGCATCAGACACACAGATACGCAGTATTTT
. TRBJ1-1 TRBV30 . CAWSVSRALNTEAFF TGTGCCTGGAGCGTTTCGAGAGCCTTGAACACTGAAGCTTTCTTT
many TRBJ1-5 TRBV7-2 . CASSGGGAQHF TGTGCCAGCAGCGGGGGAGGGGCCCAGCATTTT